This section outlines one T cell receptor beta chain sequence together with its context. These data come from a study of cytotoxic CD8 clonotypes in ibrutinib-treated CLL. Sequencing used immunoSEQ multiplex PCR; TCRdb keeps in-frame clones, though not all of them. The sample holds approximately 200,000 clones, 72% seen once. This sequence was found in a human donor with chronic lymphocytic leukemia. Sequencing was performed on PBMCs, taken after 24 months of ibrutinib treatment.

This CDR3 is CASSYGDSNSYNEQFF. The CDR3 bases are TGTGCCAGCAGTTACGGGGACTCTAACTCCTACAATGAGCAGTTCTTC. The genes are TRBV6-5 and TRBJ2-1; D is possibly TRBD2 (6 bases). Germline V gene sequence: CDR1 MNHEY, CDR2 SVGAGI. The CDR3 has 16 amino acids. Trimming removed 2 bases from V and 0 bases from J, with 11 bases in between.